The next 18 T cell receptor beta chains were all read from a single sample in a study of blood T cells in healthy people across ages (dated by TCRdb to the mid-2010s). The library was produced with 5' RACE. Sequencing relied on an Illumina HiSeq 2500. A second roughly 6 to 11 cycle PCR used a sample-barcoded 5' primer and a J-beta primer mix. The public sequencing data were trimmed at Q25 with fastp and processed into clonotypes with MiXCR by TCRdb, which kept only in-frame beta chains. Each entry merges the rows of one CDR3 protein and shows their most common DNA and genes. For this sample there are about 730,000 distinct CDR3 sequences; about 42% appear just once. The leading ten clones occupy 20% to 25% of the sample. The specimen sequenced was blood. Receptor source: a woman aged 60-70 years in good health.

There are a few counts of this clonotype. V is TRBV7-2 and J is TRBJ2-1; D ambiguous. V was trimmed by 1 base and J by 5 bases, leaving 9 bases between them. Germline lookup yields CDR1 SGHTA and CDR2 FQGNSA. This CDR3 spans 14 amino acids. The CDR3 DNA sequence: TGTGCCAGCAGCTTAGGAGGACGGAACAATGAGCAGTTCTTC. Residues: CASSLGGRNNEQFF.

This chain links TRBV3-1 with TRBJ2-1, with D perhaps TRBD1 or TRBD2 (5 bases each). CDR1 is LGHDT and CDR2 is YNNKEL in the germline V gene (reference sequence). V shed 1 base and J shed 9 bases, with 13 bases lying between them. CDR3 size: 14 residues. CDR3 coding DNA: TGTGCCAGCAGCCAAGGGGTCGAGGGGCGTGAGCAGTTCTTC. Its translation is CASSQGVEGREQFF.

The J gene is TRBJ1-1, the V gene TRBV9; TRBD1 is a possible D gene (6 bases). Trimming shortened V by 3 bases and J by 3 bases, and 15 bases separated the two germline ends. Germline CDR1 is SGDLS and CDR2 is YYNGEE. The CDR3 is 15 residues long. CDR3 in DNA: TGTGCCAGCAGCGGAACAGGGTTTGCGGACACTGAAGCTTTCTTT. Translation gives CASSGTGFADTEAFF. The full variable domain, with the rest looked up from reference TRBV9 and TRBJ1-1, is DSGVTQTPKHLITATGQRVTLRCSPRSGDLSVYWYQQSLDQGLQFLIQYYNGEERAKGNILERFSAQQFPDLHSELNLSSLELGDSALYFCASSGTGFADTEAFFGQGTRLTVV.

The CDR3 nucleotides read TGTGCCAGCAGTCTTCGACAGAGCTGGGGCTACACCTTC. Amino acid sequence: CASSLRQSWGYTF. The V call is TRBV6-5, the J call TRBJ1-2, with D maybe TRBD1 (5 bases). Germline V gene data show CDR1 as MNHEY and CDR2 as SVGAGI. The CDR3 covers 13 residues. The ends were cut back, 5 bases at V and 8 bases at J, with 15 bases in the middle.

This clonotype was observed a single time. The rearrangement joins TRBV5-1 to TRBJ1-3; TRBD1 matches 8 bases. Per the germline V gene, CDR1 is SGHRS and CDR2 is YFSETQ. V shed 0 bases and J 3 bases; nucleotides not matched to a gene: 5. The CDR3 consists of 16 residues. The DNA for the CDR3 is TGCGCCAGCAGCTTGGACGGACAGGGCTTTGGAAACACCATATATTTT. Its translation: CASSLDGQGFGNTIYF.

The chain recombines TRBV14 with TRBJ2-7, with 7 nucleotides matching TRBD2. This CDR3 comprises 15 residues. V lost 6 bases and J lost 5; bases outside the gene matches: 13. CDR1 and CDR2 (germline): SGHDN, FVKESK. Here the CDR3 DNA reads TGTGCCAGCAGAGATCTACGCGGGAGCCAAAACGAGCAGTACTTC. This sequence encodes CASRDLRGSQNEQYF.

The rearrangement uses TRBV19 and TRBJ1-5; TRBD1 matches at 8 bases. Germline trimming cut 4 bases from V and 2 bases from J; bases unmatched to any gene: 4. Germline V gives CDR1 LNHDA, CDR2 SQIVND (reference sequence). The CDR3 spans 15 residues. The CDR3 here is CASSTSGGRNQPQHF. The DNA of the CDR3 is TGTGCCAGTAGTACATCAGGGGGCCGCAATCAGCCCCAGCATTTT.

This clonotype was seen more than once but under ten times. The rearrangement links TRBV28 to TRBJ2-5; 15 bases map to TRBD2. The CDR3 has 17 residues. Germline values: CDR1 MDHEN, CDR2 SYDVKM. With V trimmed by 2 bases and J by 5 bases, 6 bases remained unmatched. CDR3 loop: CASSLLGLAGGGETQYF. CDR3 nucleotides: TGTGCCAGCAGTTTACTGGGACTAGCGGGAGGAGGGGAGACCCAGTACTTC.

The V and J genes are TRBV7-9 and TRBJ2-5; 10 bases agree with TRBD1. The end of the DNA aligns better with TRBJ2-7, so the J call may be wrong. Germline CDR1 reads SEHNR; CDR2 reads FQNEAQ (reference sequence). The CDR3 extends over 14 amino acids. CDR3 DNA: TGTGCCAGCAGCTCCGGGACAGGGGTCATCGAGCAGTACTTC. Its translation is CASSSGTGVIEQYF.

This clonotype was seen more than once but under ten times. V is TRBV12-3 or TRBV12-4 and J is TRBJ2-7; 11 bases align to TRBD1. CDR3 length: 16 amino acids. With V trimmed by 6 bases and J by 5 bases, 12 bases remained unmatched. The CDR3 is CASSRPRDRGSNEQYF. As DNA, the CDR3 is TGTGCCAGCAGCCGTCCCCGGGACAGGGGGTCTAACGAGCAGTACTTC.

The chain recombines TRBV9 with TRBJ2-5; 7 bases are a match to TRBD1. V dropped 2 bases and J dropped 6; count of bases not matched to a gene: 10. Germline loops: CDR1 SGDLS, CDR2 YYNGEE. This CDR3 is built from 15 residues. CDR3 loop: CASSVGQLTKQTQYF. The CDR3 DNA follows: TGTGCCAGCAGCGTGGGACAGTTAACTAAACAGACCCAGTACTTC.

Notes on this clonotype: It may be a read error: a sequence one base away is much more abundant. The gene calls are TRBV12-3 or TRBV12-4 and TRBJ2-1; 8 nucleotides align to TRBD2. The J call may be incorrect, as the DNA end agrees better with TRBJ2-7. CDR3 length: 16 residues. CDR3 region: CASSLAGAGDHNEQYF. The CDR3 DNA is TGTGCCAGCAGTTTAGCTGGAGCGGGAGATCACAATGAGCAGTACTTC.

This chain uses TRBV3-1 with TRBJ1-1, with unresolved D. Trimming pared 0 bases from V and 11 bases from J, leaving 7 bases between. Germline CDR1 reads LGHDT; CDR2 reads YNNKEL (reference sequence). The CDR3 spans 11 residues. CDR3 in DNA: TGTGCCAGCAGCCAAGAAGAGTGGGCTTTCTTT. It is translated as CASSQEEWAFF.

The V call is TRBV20-1, the J call TRBJ1-1; 7 bases map to TRBD1. The CDR3 is 12 residues long. Germline V CDR1 and CDR2: DFQATT, SNEGSKA (reference sequence). J was trimmed by 5 bases and V by 1 base; bases with no gene match: 1. The CDR3 protein is CSARAGGTEAFF. CDR3 nucleotides: TGCAGTGCTAGAGCAGGGGGAACTGAAGCTTTCTTT.

As regards this clonotype: At one end, the junction sequence differs from germline, possibly due to a read error. The CDR3 spells CASSSVGGWQPRHF. For the CDR3, the DNA is TGTGCCAGCAGCTCCGTCGGAGGATGGCAGCCCCGGCATTTT. The chain links TRBV7-3 to TRBJ1-5; no clear D gene. Germline lookup yields CDR1 SGHTA and CDR2 FQGTGA. The CDR3 has 14 residues. The full variable domain, its missing parts supplied by reference TRBV7-3 and TRBJ1-5, is GAGVSQTPSNKVTEKGKYVELRCDPISGHTALYWYRQSLGQGPEFLIYFQGTGAADDSGLPNDRFFAVRPEGSVSTLKIQRTERGDSAVYLCASSSVGGWQPRHFGDGTRLSIL.

This clonotype was observed a handful of times. DNA of the CDR3: TGTGCCAGCAGTTATCAAGGGCGGGAGAGGTTCTTC. Translation: CASSYQGRERFF. The chain combines TRBV11-2 with TRBJ2-1, with TRBD2 matching over 7 bases. Germline lookup yields CDR1 SGHAT and CDR2 FQNNGV. V lost 6 bases and J lost 15; bases outside the gene matches: 11. The CDR3 consists of 12 residues.

The chain is built from TRBV20-1 and TRBJ2-3; no clear D. The CDR3 is 15 residues long. CDR1 is DFQATT and CDR2 is SNEGSKA in the germline V gene (reference sequence). V lost 5 bases, J lost 2 bases, and 17 bases lay in between. The CDR3 is CSAYHQELVTDTQYF. CDR3 bases: TGCAGTGCTTACCATCAGGAACTTGTCACAGATACGCAGTATTTT.

The chain links TRBV3-1 to TRBJ1-2; maybe TRBD1 (6 bases). V was trimmed by 7 bases and J by 0 bases, leaving 15 bases between them. This CDR3 has 15 residues. From germline, CDR1 is LGHDT and CDR2 YNNKEL (reference sequence). CDR3 region: CASTTQRDTNYGYTF. The CDR3 DNA sequence: TGTGCCAGCACCACCCAGCGGGACACTAACTATGGCTACACCTTC.